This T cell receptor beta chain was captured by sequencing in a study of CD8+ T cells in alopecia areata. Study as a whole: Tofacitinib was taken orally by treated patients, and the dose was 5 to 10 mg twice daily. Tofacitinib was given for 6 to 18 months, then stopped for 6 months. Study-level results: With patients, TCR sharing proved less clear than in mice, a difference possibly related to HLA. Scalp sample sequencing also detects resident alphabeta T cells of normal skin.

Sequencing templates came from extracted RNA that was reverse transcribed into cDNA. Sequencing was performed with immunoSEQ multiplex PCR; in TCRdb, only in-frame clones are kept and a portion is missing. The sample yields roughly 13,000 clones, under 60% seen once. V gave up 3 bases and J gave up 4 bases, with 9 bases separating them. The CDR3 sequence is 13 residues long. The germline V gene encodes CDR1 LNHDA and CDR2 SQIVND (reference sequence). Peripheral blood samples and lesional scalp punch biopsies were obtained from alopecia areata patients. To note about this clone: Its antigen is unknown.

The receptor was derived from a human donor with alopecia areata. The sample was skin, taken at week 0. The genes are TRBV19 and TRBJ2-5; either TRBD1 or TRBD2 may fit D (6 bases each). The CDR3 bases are TGTGCCAGTAGTATCTCGGGGGCAGAGACCCAGTACTTC. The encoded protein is CASSISGAETQYF.